This TCR beta chain was sequenced for a study of low-dose radiotherapy and immunotherapy resistance in tumors. About the research overall: Doses delivered to Cohort 2 were 1 Gy per fraction every two weeks, amounting to 13 Gy over 26 weeks.

Time point given: after trial treatment. As to treatment: LDRT plus nivolumab, ipilimumab, low-dose cyclophosphamide and aspirin (RACIN trial). Donors received nivolumab, ipilimumab, aspirin, low-dose cyclophosphamide and low-dose radiotherapy. Solid tumors that lacked tumor-infiltrating lymphocytes and were advanced were present in eligible patients. Alpha and beta chains were covered, as first-strand cDNA relied on TRAV- and TRBV-specific primers. The TCRs were subjected to amplification over roughly 18 PCR cycles employing a constant-region primer in conjunction with a V-primer adapter. TCRdb ran MiXCR on the reads and lists one entry per CDR3 protein. This sample has about 58,000 distinct CDR3 sequences, with approximately 22% found just once. The germline V gene has CDR1 SNHLY and CDR2 FYNNEI. The CDR3 runs to 15 residues. With 2 bases removed from V and 0 bases from J, the gap between germline ends came to 10 bases.

The table lists this clonotype with many counts. The receptor was isolated from a male donor with prostate cancer. Sequences were derived from PBMCs, sampled after low-dose radiotherapy plus immunotherapy. The chain recombines TRBV2 with TRBJ1-2; D is uncertain. The CDR3 coding sequence is TGTGCCAGCAGTGAACTCTTGAGCTCTAACTATGGCTACACCTTC. This gives the protein CASSELLSSNYGYTF.